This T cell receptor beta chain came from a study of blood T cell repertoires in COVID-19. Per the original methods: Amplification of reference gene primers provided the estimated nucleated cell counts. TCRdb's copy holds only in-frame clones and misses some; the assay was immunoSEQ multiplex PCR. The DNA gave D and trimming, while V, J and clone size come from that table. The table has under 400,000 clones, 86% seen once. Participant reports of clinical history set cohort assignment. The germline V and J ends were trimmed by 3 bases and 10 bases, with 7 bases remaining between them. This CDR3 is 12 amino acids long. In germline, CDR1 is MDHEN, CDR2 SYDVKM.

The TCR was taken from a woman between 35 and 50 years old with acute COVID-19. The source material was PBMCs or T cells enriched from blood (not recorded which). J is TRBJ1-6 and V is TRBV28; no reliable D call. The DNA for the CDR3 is TGTGCCAGCAGTTTTCCCCAGTCACCCCTCCACTTT. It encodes CASSFPQSPLHF.